This entry is about one T cell receptor beta chain. The sample is drawn from a study of blood T cell repertoires in COVID-19. Study-level information: Acute and convalescent COVID-19 samples came from the United States, Italy and Spain.

Germline V lookup: CDR1 MNHEY, CDR2 SVGAGI. Deletions cut 2 bases from V and 7 bases from J, with 11 bases between. CDR3 length: 13 amino acids. In the study's own analysis: Reference gene primer amplification gave estimated nucleated cell counts. Generated by immunoSEQ multiplex PCR, the TCRdb table keeps only in-frame clones and is missing some. V and J calls and clone size follow that table, whereas D and trimming were derived from the DNA. Among hundreds of thousands of clones listed, 85% to 90% were seen once. This sequence joins TRBV6-5 and TRBJ1-1; D ambiguous. The specimen sequenced was peripheral blood. This receptor was taken from a middle-aged woman who had recovered from COVID-19. This chain's CDR3 is CASSYLQVNEAFF. The CDR3 DNA is TGTGCCAGCAGTTACCTTCAGGTTAATGAAGCTTTCTTT.